The next 11 T cell receptor beta chains were all read from a single sample in a study of blood T cell repertoires in COVID-19. Sequencing used immunoSEQ multiplex PCR; TCRdb keeps in-frame clones, though not all of them. Of about 50,000 clones listed, around four fifths are singletons. Sequencing was done on a sample of peripheral blood. These receptors originate from a human donor in a cohort sampled during active COVID-19.

V and J are TRBV19 and TRBJ2-7, with 8 bases lining up with TRBD1. V dropped 5 bases and J dropped 0; count of bases not matched to a gene: 9. The CDR3 loop spans 16 amino acids. Per germline, CDR1 LNHDA and CDR2 SQIVND (reference sequence). For the CDR3, the DNA is TGTGCCAGTAGTCCCACGGACAGGGCTAGCTCCTACGAGCAGTACTTC. This codes for CASSPTDRASSYEQYF.

This clone has a single count. V is TRBV5-8 and J is TRBJ2-3, with 11 bases identical to TRBD2. This CDR3 spans 18 amino acids. Trimming took 0 bases from V and 7 from J; bases not matched to a gene: 13. CDR1 and CDR2 from the germline V gene are SGHTS and YDEGEE. CDR3 residues: CASSLAYGLAGLGHTQYF. The CDR3, as DNA: TGTGCCAGCAGCTTGGCCTACGGACTAGCGGGTTTAGGGCATACGCAGTATTTT.

This clone has only a few counts. The chain links TRBV3-1 (or the pseudogene TRBV3-2) to TRBJ1-4; D unclear. The CDR3 length is 16 residues. Trimming removed 1 base at V and 10 bases at J, with 19 bases between. Germline V gene data show CDR1 as LGHDT and CDR2 as YNNKEL (reference sequence). CDR3: CASSQGETSSMLKLFF. The CDR3 nucleotides are TGTGCCAGCAGCCAAGGAGAGACGTCTAGTATGTTAAAACTGTTTTTT.

CDR3 protein: CASGLGQSYEQYF. The CDR3 DNA is TGTGCCAGCGGGCTCGGACAGTCCTACGAGCAGTACTTC. The chain joins TRBV28 to TRBJ2-7; the D gene is possibly TRBD1 (6 bases). This CDR3 is 13 amino acids long. V was clipped by 8 bases and J by 1 base, with 12 bases between them. Germline V gives CDR1 MDHEN, CDR2 SYDVKM.

The V call is TRBV10-3, the J call TRBJ2-5; 11 nucleotides agree with TRBD1. The length of the CDR3 is 14 residues. Germline CDR1 reads ENHRY; CDR2 reads SYGVKD. The V segment lost 6 bases and the J segment 4 bases; nucleotides outside the gene matches: 4. The chain's CDR3 is CAISGQGAGETQYF. The DNA for the CDR3 is TGTGCCATCAGCGGACAGGGGGCTGGAGAGACCCAGTACTTC.

V is TRBV4-1 and J is TRBJ1-2; D is perhaps TRBD1 (5 bases). This CDR3 contains 13 residues. Deletions cut 0 bases from V and 8 bases from J, with 10 bases between. Germline V lookup: CDR1 MGHRA, CDR2 YSYEKL. The CDR3 spells CASSQESGRGYTF. CDR3 in DNA: TGCGCCAGCAGCCAAGAATCAGGGAGGGGCTACACCTTC.

CDR3 protein: CASSHGQGSGNTIYF. The DNA of the CDR3 is TGCGCCAGCAGCCACGGACAGGGCTCTGGAAACACCATATATTTT. V and J are TRBV5-1 and TRBJ1-3; 8 positions match TRBD1. After removal of 4 bases from V and 0 bases from J, the junction contained 3 bases not matched to a gene. Germline V gives CDR1 SGHRS, CDR2 YFSETQ. The CDR3 sequence is 15 residues long.

This rearrangement joins TRBV12-3 or TRBV12-4 to TRBJ1-1; D is undetermined. Deletions cut 6 bases from V and 0 bases from J, with 8 bases between. There are 13 residues in the CDR3. CDR3 amino acids: CASSPSVNTEAFF. The DNA for the CDR3 is TGTGCCAGCAGCCCGTCAGTGAACACTGAAGCTTTCTTT.

This rearrangement joins TRBV30 to TRBJ1-4, with D tentatively TRBD1 (5 bases). This CDR3 is 14 amino acids long. Germline CDR1 and CDR2: GTSNPN and SVGIG (reference sequence). V lost 0 bases and J 2 bases, leaving 7 bases between the germline ends. DNA for the CDR3: TGTGCCTGGAGTGTACGACAGACTAATGAAAAACTGTTTTTT. Protein: CAWSVRQTNEKLFF. Combining the CDR3 with reference TRBV30 and TRBJ1-4 gives the whole variable domain SQTIHQWPATLVQPVGSPLSLECTVEGTSNPNLYWYRQAAGRGLQLLFYSVGIGQISSEVPQNLSASRPQDRQFILSSKKLLLSDSGFYLCAWSVRQTNEKLFFGSGTQLSVL.

The genes are TRBV27 and TRBJ2-1, with TRBD2 as a possible D gene (6 bases). In germline, CDR1 is MNHEY, CDR2 SMNVEV (reference sequence). Trimming cost V 5 bases and J 3 bases, with 11 bases left between them. CDR3 length: 14 amino acids. The CDR3 sequence: CASSPGTFYNEQFF. DNA for the CDR3: TGTGCCAGCAGTCCAGGGACTTTCTACAATGAGCAGTTCTTC.

The chain is built from TRBV23-1 and TRBJ1-2, with 7 positions matching TRBD1. TRBV23-1 is designated an ORF whose function remains uncertain. CDR3 length: 18 amino acids. With 4 bases clipped from V and 0 bases from J, the junction kept 14 bases outside the gene matches. The CDR3 loop is CASSLPGGQRRANYGYTF. CDR3 DNA sequence: TGCGCCAGCAGTCTTCCAGGGGGACAGCGTCGAGCTAACTATGGCTACACCTTC.